The 11 T cell receptor beta chains listed next were all sequenced from one sample in a study of tumor and adjacent non-tumor tissue in lung cancer. The library came from three nested PCR rounds adapted from ARM-PCR protocols. TCRdb re-analysed the multiplex PCR reads in MiXCR, keeping a single row per CDR3 protein. The sample lists around 70,000 distinct CDR3 sequences; 55% to 70% were seen once. This sample's RNA came from whole unsorted tissue. Sequenced sample: lung tumor tissue. All receptors come from a man aged 50 or older with non-small cell lung cancer.

This clonotype was counted ten times or more. V gene TRBV5-6 combines with J gene TRBJ1-1; TRBD1 might be the D (6 bases). CDR1 is SGHDT and CDR2 is YYEEEE in the germline V gene. The CDR3 contains 13 residues. Trimming stripped 4 bases from V and 7 bases from J, with 14 bases between. The CDR3: CASSLAGVVEAFF. The DNA for the CDR3 is TGTGCCAGCAGCCTGGCAGGGGTGGTTGAAGCTTTCTTT.

The chain has TRBV11-2 and TRBJ2-5, with 7 bases identical to TRBD2. V dropped 5 bases and J dropped 8; count of bases not matched to a gene: 14. Germline CDR1 and CDR2: SGHAT and FQNNGV. This CDR3 spans 15 amino acids. CDR3 sequence (DNA): TGTGCCAGCAGCCAAGGACTAGATACACAAGGTACCCAGTACTTC. It encodes CASSQGLDTQGTQYF.

J is TRBJ2-7 and V is TRBV10-3, with TRBD2 as a possible D gene (7 bases). CDR1 is ENHRY and CDR2 is SYGVKD in the germline V gene. There are 15 residues in the CDR3. With 2 bases removed from V and 7 bases from J, the gap between germline ends came to 18 bases. The CDR3 nucleotides are TGTGCCATCAGTGAGCCAGTGGGAGGGGGATCGGAGCAGTACTTC. It is translated as CAISEPVGGGSEQYF.

There are many counts of this clonotype. The chain carries TRBV6-1 and TRBJ2-7; D possibly corresponds to TRBD2 (5 bases). The V gene lost 7 bases and the J gene lost 0 bases, with 19 bases spanning the gap. The CDR3 consists of 16 residues. The germline V gene encodes CDR1 MNHNS and CDR2 SASEGT. The CDR3 nucleotides are TGTGCCAGCACCCGGCGCGGCAGCGGTCTCTCCTACGAGCAGTACTTC. Translated, it gives CASTRRGSGLSYEQYF.

To note about this clonotype: A junction boundary mismatches the germline segment, possibly from a read error. V usage is TRBV5-1 and J usage is TRBJ2-7, with 8 bases that match TRBD2. The germline V gene encodes CDR1 SGHRS and CDR2 YFSETQ. CDR3 length: 15 residues. The CDR3 bases are TGCGCCCGCAGCTTGGGTCCTAGCGGGTTAGGCGAGCAGTACTTC. Translated, it gives CARSLGPSGLGEQYF.

This CDR3 reads CASSLGTDTNTGELFF. The CDR3 DNA reads TGCGCCAGCAGCTTGGGAACAGATACTAACACCGGGGAGCTGTTTTTT. The chain has TRBV5-1 and TRBJ2-2, with D hard to call. The CDR3 has 16 amino acids. Between the trimmed V and J ends, which lost 0 bases and 2 bases, there was a span of 11 bases. Germline V gene lookup returns CDR1 SGHRS and CDR2 YFSETQ.

Details on this clonotype: A read error is possible here, since a much larger clone lies one base away. The chain links TRBV28 to TRBJ2-7, with TRBD1 matching over 7 bases. The CDR3 has 14 residues. With V trimmed by 4 bases and J by 3 bases, 6 bases remained unmatched. Germline CDR1 reads MDHEN; CDR2 reads SYDVKM. The chain's CDR3 is CASSYSQGNYEQYF. The CDR3 DNA reads as TGTGCCAGCAGTTACTCACAGGGGAACTACGAGCAGTACTTC. Full variable domain (missing parts from reference TRBV28 and TRBJ2-7): DVKVTQSSRYLVKRTGEKVFLECVQDMDHENMFWYRQDPGLGLRLIYFSYDVKMKEKGDIPEGYSVSREKKERFSLILESASTNQTSMYLCASSYSQGNYEQYFGPGTRLTVT.

Worth noting for this clonotype: A much more abundant neighbour one base away suggests this may be a read error. This chain joins TRBV6-5 and TRBJ2-1; D might be TRBD1 or TRBD2, each matching 5 bases. The length of the CDR3 is 15 residues. V dropped 6 bases and J dropped 1 base, with 13 bases sitting between them. The germline gives CDR1 MNHEY, CDR2 SVGAGI. In DNA form, the CDR3 reads TGTGCCAGCAGACAACAGAGGGGTTCCTACAATGAGCAGTTCTTC. This gives the protein CASRQQRGSYNEQFF.

Details on this clonotype: Just one base apart from a much larger clone, this may be a read error. The V and J genes are TRBV5-4 and TRBJ2-7; 10 bases are shared with TRBD2. Germline values: CDR1 SGHNT, CDR2 YYREEE (reference sequence). This CDR3 spans 17 amino acids. V gave up 0 bases and J gave up 2 bases; unmatched junction bases: 8. The CDR3 here is CASSLGGLAAATYEQYF. The CDR3 region has the DNA TGTGCCAGCAGCTTGGGAGGACTAGCGGCCGCCACCTACGAGCAGTACTTC.

This clonotype showed up just once. In DNA form, the CDR3 reads TGTGCCAGCTCCTATGGAAGGGGGAACACTGAAGCTTTCTTT. Translating gives CASSYGRGNTEAFF. The chain couples TRBV18 to TRBJ1-1; the D gene is possibly TRBD1 (5 bases). V lost 6 bases, J lost 1 base, and 12 bases lay in between. The CDR3 extends over 14 amino acids. Germline V CDR1 and CDR2: KGHSH, LQKENI.

This clonotype has ten or more counts. The chain uses TRBV6-2 or TRBV6-3 and TRBJ2-1, with 7 positions matching TRBD2. This CDR3 spans 12 amino acids. CDR1 and CDR2 from the germline V gene are MNHEY and SVGEGT. The DNA for the CDR3 is TGTGCGTGCGGGAGCTCCTACAATGAGCAGTTCTTC. This gives the protein CACGSSYNEQFF.